The 31 T cell receptor beta chains presented below share a single source sample, sequenced in a study of T-cell memory formation after mild COVID-19. From the 5' RACE reads, TCRdb called clonotypes with MiXCR, one entry per CDR3 protein. The repertoire holds approximately 490,000 distinct CDR3 sequences, with roughly 22% as singletons. The specimen sequenced was PBMCs or a T cell subset sorted from them (not recorded which). The source is an adult woman who had mild COVID-19 (a few samples of this study predate the infection). Cell type and time point are not known.

The chain has TRBV5-1 and TRBJ1-4, with D unclear. This CDR3 has 16 residues. Trimming removed 5 bases at V and 3 bases at J, with 17 bases between. Germline V gives CDR1 SGHRS, CDR2 YFSETQ. CDR3 nucleotide sequence: TGCGCCAGCAGTTCGGGTCGAACCGGGGCTAATGAAAAACTGTTTTTT. This translates into CASSSGRTGANEKLFF.

The rearrangement links TRBV20-1 to TRBJ1-1, with D maybe TRBD1 (6 bases). V shed 5 bases and J shed 6 bases, with 22 bases lying between them. This CDR3 comprises 15 residues. CDR1 and CDR2 from the germline V gene are DFQATT and SNEGSKA (reference sequence). The chain's CDR3 is CSARSGTRKKAEAFF. The CDR3 nucleotides are TGCAGTGCTCGATCCGGGACAAGAAAAAAGGCTGAAGCTTTCTTT.

This clonotype was detected many times. The CDR3 DNA reads as TGTGCCACCAGTGATGCTCGAGGTAGAGGAGAGACCCAGTACTTC. Translating it yields CATSDARGRGETQYF. V usage is TRBV24-1 and J usage is TRBJ2-5; D is unresolved. From germline, CDR1 is KGHDR and CDR2 SFDVKD. This CDR3 has 15 residues. V gave up 3 bases and J gave up 4 bases, with 14 bases separating them.

This clonotype occurred a few times. This chain joins TRBV29-1 and TRBJ1-1, with D possibly being TRBD1 (6 bases). Trimming cost V 3 bases and J 5 bases, with 10 bases left between them. Germline loops: CDR1 SQVTM, CDR2 ANQGSEA. The CDR3 contains 12 residues. The CDR3 is CSVEGRGTEAFF. The CDR3 region has the DNA TGCAGCGTTGAGGGCAGGGGAACTGAAGCTTTCTTT.

This clonotype appeared a few times. This CDR3 is CASSLSRQGSYYGYTF. In DNA, the CDR3 is TGTGCCAGCAGTTTATCCCGACAGGGATCCTACTATGGCTACACCTTC. This chain uses TRBV27 with TRBJ1-2, with 7 bases that match TRBD1. CDR1 MNHEY and CDR2 SMNVEV come from the germline V gene (reference sequence). With V trimmed by 0 bases and J by 3 bases, 7 bases remained unmatched. CDR3 size: 16 residues.

In its sample, this clonotype was seen a few times. The chain combines TRBV7-2 with TRBJ1-1, with a weak D call TRBD1 (5 bases). In germline, CDR1 is SGHTA, CDR2 FQGNSA. V was shortened by 3 bases and J by 0 bases, with 11 bases between the two germline ends. This CDR3 has 15 residues. The CDR3 DNA is TGTGCCAGCAGCTTGTGGGGGTGGATGAACACTGAAGCTTTCTTT. Protein sequence: CASSLWGWMNTEAFF.

This clonotype was picked up a small number of times. The chain is built from TRBV24-1 and TRBJ2-2; 7 bases are shared with TRBD1. The V segment lost 5 bases and the J segment 5 bases; nucleotides outside the gene matches: 4. The V gene's germline CDR1 is KGHDR and CDR2 SFDVKD. The CDR3 is 14 residues long. The CDR3 loop is CATSARQGTGELFF. CDR3 sequence (DNA): TGTGCCACCAGTGCAAGACAGGGAACCGGGGAGCTGTTTTTT.

J is TRBJ2-1 and V is TRBV4-2; 7 bases line up with TRBD1. The CDR3 has 16 residues. CDR1 and CDR2 from the germline V gene are LGHNA and YNFKEQ. With 4 bases clipped from V and 6 bases from J, the junction kept 12 bases outside the gene matches. CDR3 in DNA: TGTGCCAGCAGCCTAGCTTCCGGGACAGCCCGCAATGAGCAGTTCTTC. Protein product: CASSLASGTARNEQFF.

There are a few counts of this clonotype. This sequence joins TRBV7-9 and TRBJ2-4; D is tentatively TRBD1 or TRBD2 (5 bases each). V shed 5 bases and J shed 8 bases, with 13 bases lying between them. The CDR3 has 13 residues. In germline, CDR1 is SEHNR, CDR2 FQNEAQ (reference sequence). Here the CDR3 reads CASSQGPADIQYF. For the CDR3, the DNA is TGTGCCAGCAGCCAGGGACCGGCGGACATTCAGTACTTC.

V usage is TRBV6-6 and J usage is TRBJ1-5; D remains ambiguous. This CDR3 region has 13 residues. The V end was cut by 6 bases, the J end by 0 bases, with 6 bases between. Germline V gives CDR1 MNHNY, CDR2 SVGAGI (reference sequence). The CDR3 DNA reads TGTGCCAGCAGAACAGTTAGCAATCAGCCCCAGCATTTT. Its protein is CASRTVSNQPQHF.

The chain combines TRBV4-3 with TRBJ1-2; D is unresolved. Germline lookup yields CDR1 LGHNA and CDR2 YSLEER. This CDR3 region has 13 residues. V shed 0 bases and J shed 6 bases, with 8 bases lying between them. CDR3 sequence reads: CASSQDLGNGYTF. The CDR3 DNA follows: TGCGCCAGCAGCCAAGATCTCGGAAATGGCTACACCTTC.

This clonotype was seen only a few times. The chain carries TRBV14 and TRBJ2-3, with D possibly being TRBD2 (5 bases). Trimming cost V 1 base and J 3 bases, with 11 bases left between them. There are 15 residues in the CDR3. Germline CDR1 and CDR2: SGHDN and FVKESK. Here the CDR3 DNA reads TGTGCCAGCAGCCAAGGGGATTCGGGGACAGATACGCAGTATTTT. Residues: CASSQGDSGTDTQYF.

The chain combines TRBV7-3 with TRBJ2-5; 10 nucleotides agree with TRBD2. Germline CDR1 and CDR2: SGHTA and FQGTGA. This CDR3 spans 16 amino acids. V was clipped by 2 bases and J by 4 bases; unmatched bases: 7. The CDR3 DNA reads as TGTGCCAGCAGCTTACCATTGGCTAGCGGGGGAGAGACCCAGTACTTC. It specifies CASSLPLASGGETQYF.

This clonotype was picked up a small number of times. The gene calls are TRBV20-1 and TRBJ1-2; a weak D match, TRBD1 (5 bases). The CDR3 runs 14 residues. The germline V gene encodes CDR1 DFQATT and CDR2 SNEGSKA (reference sequence). Trimming left V 1 base short and J 2 bases short, with 11 bases between. Here the CDR3 DNA reads TGCAGTGCTAGAGTGAGACAGATGAACTATGGCTACACCTTC. Protein product: CSARVRQMNYGYTF.

The sample holds many counts of this clonotype. This chain uses TRBV20-1 with TRBJ2-7; D is ambiguous. The CDR3 loop spans 11 amino acids. The V end was cut by 2 bases, the J end by 3 bases, with 5 bases between. The germline V gene has CDR1 DFQATT and CDR2 SNEGSKA (reference sequence). As DNA, the CDR3 is TGCAGTGCTAGAACGGGCTACGAGCAGTACTTC. Protein product: CSARTGYEQYF.

This clonotype was seen a handful of times. This chain joins TRBV7-2 and TRBJ2-3; 10 bases are shared with TRBD2. This CDR3 is built from 15 residues. Germline V CDR1 and CDR2: SGHTA, FQGNSA. V was pared by 2 bases and J by 6 bases, with 5 bases of the junction left unmatched. The CDR3 DNA reads as TGTGCCAGCAGCTTAACCCTAGCGGGAGCGGATACGCAGTATTTT. Protein sequence: CASSLTLAGADTQYF.

This clonotype was counted once. The chain uses TRBV30 and TRBJ1-1, with D unclear. V was shortened by 4 bases and J by 1 base, with 10 bases between the two germline ends. CDR3 length: 13 amino acids. Germline-derived CDR1 and CDR2 are GTSNPN and SVGIG (reference sequence). CDR3 nucleotides: TGTGCCTGGACACCACAACAGAACACTGAAGCTTTCTTT. It translates to CAWTPQQNTEAFF. Using reference TRBV30 and TRBJ1-1 for the parts outside the CDR3, the full variable domain is SQTIHQWPATLVQPVGSPLSLECTVEGTSNPNLYWYRQAAGRGLQLLFYSVGIGQISSEVPQNLSASRPQDRQFILSSKKLLLSDSGFYLCAWTPQQNTEAFFGQGTRLTVV.

The chain uses TRBV29-1 and TRBJ2-3; no reliable D call. The CDR3 spans 13 residues. CDR1 and CDR2 (germline): SQVTM, ANQGSEA. With 5 bases removed from V and 2 bases from J, the gap between germline ends came to 11 bases. The CDR3 DNA sequence: TGCAGCGTTTCTAGGAAAATCACAGATACGCAGTATTTT. The encoded protein is CSVSRKITDTQYF.

This clonotype was detected only a few times. Here the CDR3 reads CSASWQVYTEAFF. CDR3 nucleotide sequence: TGCAGTGCTAGTTGGCAGGTCTACACTGAAGCTTTCTTT. The rearrangement joins TRBV20-1 to TRBJ1-1; D not certain. In germline, CDR1 is DFQATT, CDR2 SNEGSKA (reference sequence). V was clipped by 3 bases and J by 3 bases, with 11 bases between them. The CDR3 covers 13 residues.

This clonotype was seen a few times. The V gene is TRBV18, the J gene TRBJ2-1; the D gene is possibly TRBD2 (6 bases). The CDR3 has 15 residues. Germline loops: CDR1 KGHSH, CDR2 LQKENI. Trimming pared 0 bases from V and 12 bases from J, leaving 18 bases between. The CDR3 sequence is CASSPPDSAGLGQFF. CDR3 nucleotide sequence: TGTGCCAGCTCACCACCGGACTCCGCGGGACTCGGGCAGTTCTTC.

The chain uses TRBV10-3 and TRBJ2-2; D is perhaps TRBD1 or TRBD2 (6 bases each). Trimming left V 8 bases short and J 6 bases short, with 25 bases between. There are 17 residues in the CDR3. Germline lookup yields CDR1 ENHRY and CDR2 SYGVKD. The CDR3 spells CAIFPLGGANRSGELFF. In DNA form, the CDR3 reads TGTGCCATCTTCCCTTTGGGGGGCGCGAATAGGTCCGGGGAGCTGTTTTTT.

V is TRBV21-1 and J is TRBJ2-7; the DNA was not compared with TRBD2, the D call given in the table. TRBV21-1 is labeled a pseudogene. The CDR3 sequence is 19 residues long. The CDR3 sequence is CASSKGQPELRALSYEQYF. The CDR3 DNA reads as TGTGCCAGCAGCAAAGGCCAACCCGAACTCCGGGCCCTCTCCTACGAGCAGTACTTC.

This chain joins TRBV19 and TRBJ2-5, with D possibly TRBD1 on 6 matching bases. Trimming took 3 bases from V and 1 from J, leaving 12 bases between them. CDR1 and CDR2 from the germline V gene are LNHDA and SQIVND (reference sequence). The CDR3 runs to 15 residues. CDR3 DNA: TGTGCCAGTAGTATGGCAGGGACAATCCAAGAGACCCAGTACTTC. It translates to CASSMAGTIQETQYF.

This clonotype was seen only a few times. V is TRBV10-3 and J is TRBJ2-1; D is perhaps TRBD2 (5 bases). The CDR3 covers 14 residues. V was trimmed by 0 bases and J by 5 bases, leaving 8 bases between them. The germline gives CDR1 ENHRY, CDR2 SYGVKD. The CDR3 sequence is CAISESSGNNEQFF. Here the CDR3 DNA reads TGTGCCATCAGTGAGTCGAGCGGAAACAATGAGCAGTTCTTC.

The J gene is TRBJ1-2, the V gene TRBV30; tentative D call: TRBD1 (6 bases). Trimming shortened V by 6 bases and J by 4 bases, and 21 bases separated the two germline ends. The CDR3 runs 15 residues. In germline, CDR1 is GTSNPN, CDR2 SVGIG (reference sequence). CDR3 protein: CACGGRRLSSYGYTF. The CDR3 DNA is TGTGCCTGTGGGGGCCGCCGGTTATCTTCCTATGGCTACACCTTC.

This clonotype was detected a few times. The V and J genes are TRBV5-5 and TRBJ2-1, with D possibly being TRBD2 (5 bases). The CDR3 runs to 14 residues. The V end was cut by 4 bases, the J end by 10 bases, with 18 bases between. The germline V gene encodes CDR1 SGHKS and CDR2 YYEKEE (reference sequence). CDR3 nucleotides: TGTGCCAGCAGCACCGGTACTAGTATCGCCGAGCAGTTCTTC. It codes for CASSTGTSIAEQFF.

This clonotype occurred a few times. The V and J genes are TRBV7-2 and TRBJ2-1; TRBD1 is a possible D gene (5 bases). V was cut by 5 bases and J by 6 bases, with 17 bases left in between. CDR1 SGHTA and CDR2 FQGNSA come from the germline V gene. This CDR3 has 15 amino acids. In nucleotides, the CDR3 is TGTGCCAGCAGCGGGTACGCAGGGCATGCCAATGAGCAGTTCTTC. As protein: CASSGYAGHANEQFF.

This clonotype was detected a few times. The V gene is TRBV20-1, the J gene TRBJ2-1; tentatively, D is TRBD2 (5 bases). Germline CDR1 DFQATT, CDR2 SNEGSKA (reference sequence). This CDR3 comprises 17 residues. V shed 1 base and J shed 5 bases, with 21 bases lying between them. CDR3 in DNA: TGCAGTGCTAGAGCCTCGGTTAGGCCATTTAGCGACAATGAGCAGTTCTTC. Amino acid sequence: CSARASVRPFSDNEQFF.

This clonotype was seen more than once but under ten times. The chain has TRBV9 and TRBJ1-1; 11 nucleotides align to TRBD1. V lost 3 bases and J lost 1; bases outside the gene matches: 8. Germline CDR1 SGDLS, CDR2 YYNGEE. This CDR3 contains 17 residues. This CDR3 reads CASSGGQGALRNTEAFF. The CDR3 DNA is TGTGCCAGCAGCGGCGGACAGGGGGCTCTGAGGAACACTGAAGCTTTCTTT.

In its sample, this clonotype was seen a few times. This rearrangement joins TRBV5-1 to TRBJ2-7; 10 positions agree with TRBD1. The germline CDR1 and CDR2 sequences are SGHRS and YFSETQ. The CDR3 covers 14 residues. The trim removed 4 bases at V and 5 bases at J, leaving 6 bases unmatched. Here the CDR3 reads CASSDPGTGDEQYF. DNA for the CDR3: TGCGCCAGCAGCGATCCCGGGACAGGGGACGAGCAGTACTTC.

This clonotype was counted only a few times. The chain uses TRBV7-6 and TRBJ1-2; no reliable D call. The germline V gene encodes CDR1 SGHVS and CDR2 FNYEAQ. The CDR3 totals 19 residues. V was trimmed by 4 bases and J by 2 bases, leaving 26 bases between them. The CDR3 DNA sequence: TGTGCCAGCAGCTCCTACCTAGATCTGTGGAGGCACAGCAACTATGGCTACACCTTC. Its translation is CASSSYLDLWRHSNYGYTF.